The clone carrying this T cell receptor beta chain was seen repeatedly, ten times or more. Its antigen is as yet unknown. CDR3 length equals 16 residues. In germline, CDR1 is SGHAT, CDR2 FQNNGV. Trimming shortened V by 4 bases and J by 1 base, and 15 bases separated the two germline ends. The data were taken from a study of neurological immune-mediated disorders. Documented time point: longitudinal time-point 3. Overall study findings and caveats: Expanded clones shared no identical CDR3 amino acid sequences across subjects, which suggested private TCR-beta repertoires in all groups. Patients with HTLV-1-associated myelopathy had the highest level of TCR clonal expansion, whereas patients with multiple sclerosis had the lowest level, falling beneath the level found in healthy controls.

The cDNA was generated through 5'RACE incorporating 10-nucleotide random UMIs. TCRdb used MiXCR to reprocess the 5' RACE reads, holding one entry per CDR3 protein. Here the sample spans fewer than 50,000 distinct CDR3 sequences, about 13% being singletons. The sequenced material came from PBMCs. This sequence was found in a male donor with HTLV-1-associated myelopathy (HAM/TSP). The chain is built from TRBV11-2 and TRBJ2-3, with a weak D call TRBD1 (6 bases). CDR3 residues: CASSSGWDTGTDTQYF. CDR3 DNA: TGTGCCAGCAGCTCCGGGTGGGACACAGGCACAGATACGCAGTATTTT. The full variable domain, rest sourced from reference TRBV11-2 and TRBJ2-3, is EAGVAQSPRYKIIEKRQSVAFWCNPISGHATLYWYQQILGQGPKLLIQFQNNGVVDDSQLPKDRFSAERLKGVDSTLKIQPAKLEDSAVYLCASSSGWDTGTDTQYFGPGTRLTVL.